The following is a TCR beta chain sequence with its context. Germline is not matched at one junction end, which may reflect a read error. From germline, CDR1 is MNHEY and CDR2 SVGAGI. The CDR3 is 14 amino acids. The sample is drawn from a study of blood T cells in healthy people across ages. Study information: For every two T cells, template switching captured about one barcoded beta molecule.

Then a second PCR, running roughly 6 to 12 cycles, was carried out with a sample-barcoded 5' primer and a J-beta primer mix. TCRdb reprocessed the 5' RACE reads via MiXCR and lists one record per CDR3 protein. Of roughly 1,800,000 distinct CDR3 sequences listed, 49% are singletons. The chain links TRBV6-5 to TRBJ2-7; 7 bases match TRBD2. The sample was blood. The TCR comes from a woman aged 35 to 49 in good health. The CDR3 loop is CVSTYRGGSYEQYF. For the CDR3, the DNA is TGTGTCAGCACCTATCGCGGGGGCTCCTACGAGCAGTACTTC.